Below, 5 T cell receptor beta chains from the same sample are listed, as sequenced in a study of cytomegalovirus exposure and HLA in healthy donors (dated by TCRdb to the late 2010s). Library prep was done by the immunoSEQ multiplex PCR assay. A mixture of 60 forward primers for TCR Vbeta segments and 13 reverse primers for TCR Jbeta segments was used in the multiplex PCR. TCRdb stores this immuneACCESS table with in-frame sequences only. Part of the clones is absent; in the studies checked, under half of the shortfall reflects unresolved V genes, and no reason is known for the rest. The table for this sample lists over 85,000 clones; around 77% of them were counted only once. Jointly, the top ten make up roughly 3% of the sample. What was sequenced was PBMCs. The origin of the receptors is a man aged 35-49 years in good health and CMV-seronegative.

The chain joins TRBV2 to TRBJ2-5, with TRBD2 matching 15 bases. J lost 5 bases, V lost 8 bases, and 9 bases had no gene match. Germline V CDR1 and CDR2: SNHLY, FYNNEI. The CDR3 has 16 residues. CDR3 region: CASWADGLAGGETQYF. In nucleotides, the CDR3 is TGTGCCAGCTGGGCCGACGGACTAGCGGGGGGGGAGACCCAGTACTTC.

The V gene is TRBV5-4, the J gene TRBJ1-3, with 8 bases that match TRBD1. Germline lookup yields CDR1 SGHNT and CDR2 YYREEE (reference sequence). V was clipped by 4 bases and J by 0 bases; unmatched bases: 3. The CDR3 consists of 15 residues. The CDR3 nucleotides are TGTGCCAGCAGCCCGGACAGGGCCTCTGGAAACACCATATATTTT. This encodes CASSPDRASGNTIYF.

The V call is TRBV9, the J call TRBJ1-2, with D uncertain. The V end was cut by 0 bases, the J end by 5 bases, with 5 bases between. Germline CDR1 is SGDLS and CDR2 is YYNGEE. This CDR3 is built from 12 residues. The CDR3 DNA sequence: TGTGCCAGCAGCGTAGACAGATATGGCTACACCTTC. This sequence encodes CASSVDRYGYTF. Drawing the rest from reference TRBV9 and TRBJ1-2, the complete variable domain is DSGVTQTPKHLITATGQRVTLRCSPRSGDLSVYWYQQSLDQGLQFLIQYYNGEERAKGNILERFSAQQFPDLHSELNLSSLELGDSALYFCASSVDRYGYTFGSGTRLTVV.

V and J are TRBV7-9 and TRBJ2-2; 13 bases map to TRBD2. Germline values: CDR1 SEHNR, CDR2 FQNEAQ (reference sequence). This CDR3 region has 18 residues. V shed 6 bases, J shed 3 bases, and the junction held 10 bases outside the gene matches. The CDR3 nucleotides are TGTGCCAGCAGGGGGACTAGCGGGGTCACTTACCACACCGGGGAGCTGTTTTTT. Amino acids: CASRGTSGVTYHTGELFF. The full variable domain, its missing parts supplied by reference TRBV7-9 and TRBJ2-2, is DTGVSQNPRHKITKRGQNVTFRCDPISEHNRLYWYRQTLGQGPEFLTYFQNEAQLEKSRLLSDRFSAERPKGSFSTLEIQRTEQGDSAMYLCASRGTSGVTYHTGELFFGEGSRLTVL.

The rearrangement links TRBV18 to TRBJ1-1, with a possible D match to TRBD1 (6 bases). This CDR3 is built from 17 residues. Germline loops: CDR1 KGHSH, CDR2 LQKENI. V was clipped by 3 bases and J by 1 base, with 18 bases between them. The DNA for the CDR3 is TGTGCCAGCTCACCTCGGTCAATTGCAGGGGCGAACACTGAAGCTTTCTTT. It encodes CASSPRSIAGANTEAFF.